Presented here are 29 T cell receptor beta chains from one specimen sequenced in a study of shared clonotypes between healthy human individuals. Profiling relied on immunoSEQ multiplex PCR, and the TCRdb table lists in-frame clones only, not all of them. The repertoire holds about 1.1 million clones, with approximately 80% as singletons. Sequencing used memory CD4+ T cells from PBMCs. Documented subset: CD45RA-negative fraction. The receptors stem from a young man in good health. Some clones in this sample may be carry-over from other donors' samples.

V gene TRBV5-6 combines with J gene TRBJ2-5, with TRBD1 identical over 8 bases. After removal of 3 bases from V and 5 bases from J, the junction contained 9 bases not matched to a gene. The CDR3 contains 15 residues. Germline V gene data show CDR1 as SGHDT and CDR2 as YYEEEE. The CDR3 sequence: CASSSGQGVVETQYF. The CDR3 bases are TGTGCCAGCAGCTCAGGACAGGGAGTTGTGGAGACCCAGTACTTC.

The rearrangement links TRBV6-1 to TRBJ1-2; 7 bases are a match to TRBD1. CDR3 length equals 14 residues. The V gene's germline CDR1 is MNHNS and CDR2 SASEGT. V was clipped by 5 bases and J by 4 bases; unmatched bases: 7. This CDR3 reads CASSSRTGGYGYTF. The DNA of the CDR3 is TGTGCCAGCAGTTCAAGGACAGGAGGCTATGGCTACACCTTC.

This clone was recorded a few times. This sequence joins TRBV28 and TRBJ2-1, with TRBD2 matching 13 bases. V dropped 6 bases and J dropped 7; count of bases not matched to a gene: 9. The CDR3 totals 16 residues. Per germline, CDR1 MDHEN and CDR2 SYDVKM. The CDR3 loop is CASRQTSGRLVNEQFF. The CDR3 DNA is TGTGCCAGCAGGCAGACTAGCGGGAGGTTGGTTAATGAGCAGTTCTTC.

CDR3 bases: TGCGCCAGCAGCTGGACAGCCATGGACACCGGGGAGCTGTTTTTT. Translation gives CASSWTAMDTGELFF. The chain joins TRBV5-1 to TRBJ2-2; possible D gene TRBD1, 6 bases. V gave up 3 bases and J gave up 3 bases, with 12 bases separating them. Germline CDR1 SGHRS, CDR2 YFSETQ. CDR3 length equals 15 residues.

The rearrangement links TRBV9 to TRBJ2-3, with a possible D match to TRBD1 (6 bases). Per germline, CDR1 SGDLS and CDR2 YYNGEE. V lost 5 bases, J lost 0 bases, and 13 bases lay in between. This CDR3 is built from 15 residues. CDR3 in amino acids: CASRRGTGSTDTQYF. The CDR3, as DNA: TGTGCCAGCAGGAGGGGGACGGGTAGCACAGATACGCAGTATTTT.

This clone was seen just once. The chain recombines TRBV21-1 with TRBJ2-1; the table's TRBD1 call for D was not verified on the DNA. TRBV21-1 constitutes a pseudogene. This CDR3 region has 15 residues. The CDR3 sequence: CASSQTGSSYNEQFF. The CDR3 DNA reads TGTGCCAGCAGCCAGACAGGGAGCTCCTACAATGAGCAGTTCTTC.

This clone turned up a few times. V usage is TRBV6-1 and J usage is TRBJ2-7, with TRBD1 matching over 10 bases. The CDR3 contains 17 residues. The junction had 10 bases not matched to a gene; V was cut back by 4 bases and J by 1 base. Germline V gene sequence: CDR1 MNHNS, CDR2 SASEGT. The CDR3 is CASSVTRPGQGSYEQYF. CDR3 coding DNA: TGTGCCAGCAGTGTTACTCGGCCGGGACAGGGGTCCTACGAGCAGTACTTC.

The chain uses TRBV6-6 and TRBJ1-1, with 7 bases aligning to TRBD1. CDR3 size: 15 residues. The V gene end was trimmed by 6 bases and the J gene end by 1 base; junction bases not matched to a gene: 8. The germline V gene encodes CDR1 MNHNY and CDR2 SVGAGI (reference sequence). CDR3 sequence reads: CASSPFRDRNTEAFF. The CDR3 DNA follows: TGTGCCAGCAGCCCCTTTCGGGACAGGAACACTGAAGCTTTCTTT.

The chain recombines TRBV7-9 with TRBJ2-5; D is unclear. Trimming shortened V by 5 bases and J by 1 base, and 17 bases separated the two germline ends. From germline, CDR1 is SEHNR and CDR2 FQNEAQ (reference sequence). The CDR3 spans 16 residues. The CDR3, as DNA: TGTGCCAGCAGCCCCCCCCCTATCTGGGCCCAAGAGACCCAGTACTTC. This codes for CASSPPPIWAQETQYF. Complete variable domain (other parts from reference TRBV7-9 and TRBJ2-5): DTGVSQNPRHKITKRGQNVTFRCDPISEHNRLYWYRQTLGQGPEFLTYFQNEAQLEKSRLLSDRFSAERPKGSFSTLEIQRTEQGDSAMYLCASSPPPIWAQETQYFGPGTRLLVL.

V usage is TRBV7-4 and J usage is TRBJ1-5; D uncertain. The germline V gene encodes CDR1 SGHVT and CDR2 SQSDAQ. Trimming took off 2 bases at V and 0 bases at J, with 14 bases between the two ends. The CDR3 sequence is 17 residues long. The CDR3 coding sequence is TGTGCCAGCAGCTTACCCCCGAAAGCAGTTAGCAATCAGCCCCAGCATTTT. Residues: CASSLPPKAVSNQPQHF.

The chain links TRBV11-1 to TRBJ2-3, with D hard to call. Germline V lookup: CDR1 SGHAT, CDR2 FQDESV (reference sequence). Trimming left V 4 bases short and J 2 bases short, with 7 bases between. The CDR3 consists of 13 residues. For the CDR3, the DNA is TGTGCCAGCAGCTCCCCGGTCACAGATACGCAGTATTTT. It translates to CASSSPVTDTQYF.

The rearrangement links TRBV7-2 to TRBJ2-3, with 8 bases identical to TRBD2. V lost 1 base and J lost 4; bases outside the gene matches: 4. The CDR3 has 15 residues. CDR1 and CDR2 from the germline V gene are SGHTA and FQGNSA. Here the CDR3 reads CASSLGAGVADTQYF. The CDR3 coding sequence is TGTGCCAGCAGCTTAGGAGCGGGAGTAGCAGATACGCAGTATTTT.

With respect to this clone: This sample also contains other DNA sequences that code for the same CDR3. The V gene is TRBV9, the J gene TRBJ2-5; 7 nucleotides agree with TRBD2. This CDR3 comprises 14 residues. The J segment lost 5 bases and the V segment lost 0 bases, leaving 4 bases of the junction unmatched. CDR1 SGDLS and CDR2 YYNGEE come from the germline V gene. CDR3 DNA sequence: TGTGCCAGCAGCGTAGGGCGGGGAGGGGAGACCCAGTACTTC. It encodes CASSVGRGGETQYF.

This chain joins TRBV2 and TRBJ1-4; 8 positions agree with TRBD1. After removal of 4 bases from V and 4 bases from J, the junction contained 8 bases not matched to a gene. Per the germline V gene, CDR1 is SNHLY and CDR2 is FYNNEI. There are 16 residues in the CDR3. In DNA form, the CDR3 reads TGTGCCAGCAGTGCCCAGGGGGCGCGCCTTAATGAAAAACTGTTTTTT. It translates to CASSAQGARLNEKLFF.

This clone was seen a few times. The chain links TRBV13 to TRBJ1-1; D unresolved. Germline values: CDR1 PRHDT, CDR2 FYEKMQ (reference sequence). Trimming left V 0 bases short and J 4 bases short, with 9 bases between. This CDR3 has 14 residues. CDR3 protein: CASSLGSVSTEAFF. The DNA for the CDR3 is TGTGCCAGCAGCTTAGGTTCTGTTTCCACTGAAGCTTTCTTT.

This clone has just one count. V usage is TRBV7-7 and J usage is TRBJ2-2; D may be TRBD1 (6 bases). This CDR3 is built from 16 residues. V shed 3 bases and J shed 6 bases, with 17 bases lying between them. Germline CDR1 and CDR2: SSHAT and FNYEAQ (reference sequence). CDR3 in DNA: TGTGCCAGCAGCTTGGAACCTACAGGGACGGCCGGGGAGCTGTTTTTT. Translating it yields CASSLEPTGTAGELFF.

The chain employs TRBV2 and TRBJ2-1; D perhaps matches TRBD1 (6 bases). V lost 5 bases and J lost 7, with 15 bases in between. From germline, CDR1 is SNHLY and CDR2 FYNNEI. The CDR3 is made up of 14 amino acids. CDR3 loop: CASSFLTGGNEQFF. CDR3 nucleotide sequence: TGTGCCAGCAGTTTCCTGACAGGCGGGAATGAGCAGTTCTTC. Drawing the rest from reference TRBV2 and TRBJ2-1, the complete variable domain is EPEVTQTPSHQVTQMGQEVILRCVPISNHLYFYWYRQILGQKVEFLVSFYNNEISEKSEIFDDQFSVERPDGSNFTLKIRSTKLEDSAMYFCASSFLTGGNEQFFGPGTRLTVL.

To note about this clone: This CDR3 is also generated by other DNA sequences in the sample. The chain couples TRBV30 to TRBJ2-3, with 7 bases identical to TRBD2. CDR3 length: 13 residues. Germline CDR1 reads GTSNPN; CDR2 reads SVGIG (reference sequence). The ends lost 3 bases at V and 1 base at J; junction bases unmatched: 1. In DNA, the CDR3 is TGTGCCTGGAGAACTAGCGGCACAGATACGCAGTATTTT. This gives the protein CAWRTSGTDTQYF.

This clone came up once. J is TRBJ1-1 and V is TRBV7-6, with D tentatively TRBD1 (5 bases). This CDR3 comprises 13 residues. Germline assignment: CDR1 SGHVS and CDR2 FNYEAQ. The V end was cut by 5 bases, the J end by 6 bases, with 13 bases between. The CDR3 sequence: CASSASLGAEAFF. The CDR3, as DNA: TGTGCCAGCAGCGCTTCGTTGGGGGCTGAAGCTTTCTTT.

The CDR3 DNA reads TGTGCCAGCAGCGCCCTGGGATGGGGCACCGGGGAGCTGTTTTTT. Translated, it gives CASSALGWGTGELFF. The rearrangement joins TRBV11-2 to TRBJ2-2; D is undetermined. There are 15 residues in the CDR3. Germline values: CDR1 SGHAT, CDR2 FQNNGV. Trimming stripped 5 bases from V and 4 bases from J, with 14 bases between.

The chain joins TRBV19 to TRBJ1-1, with D possibly being TRBD1 (5 bases). Germline CDR1 and CDR2: LNHDA and SQIVND (reference sequence). CDR3 size: 18 residues. Between the trimmed V and J ends, which lost 2 bases and 2 bases, there was a span of 21 bases. This CDR3 reads CASSIIRTAVGTNTEAFF. The DNA for the CDR3 is TGTGCCAGTAGTATAATCCGGACGGCGGTCGGGACTAACACTGAAGCTTTCTTT.

This clone showed up just a few times. This rearrangement joins TRBV2 to TRBJ2-1; 10 bases are shared with TRBD2. Germline-derived CDR1 and CDR2 are SNHLY and FYNNEI. The CDR3 is 13 residues long. The V gene end was trimmed by 6 bases and the J gene end by 8 bases; junction bases not matched to a gene: 4. CDR3 bases: TGTGCCAGCAGGGAGACTAGCGGGCATGAGCAGTTCTTC. Its translation is CASRETSGHEQFF.

The CDR3 DNA follows: TGTGCCATCAGTTCGGGACTCGGGAACGAGCAGTACTTC. Translated, it gives CAISSGLGNEQYF. The chain is built from TRBV10-3 and TRBJ2-7, with a possible D match to TRBD2 (6 bases). Trimming shortened V by 5 bases and J by 5 bases, and 13 bases separated the two germline ends. There are 13 residues in the CDR3. Germline CDR1 is ENHRY and CDR2 is SYGVKD.

The rearrangement links TRBV19 to TRBJ1-3, with 7 bases identical to TRBD1. Germline CDR1 and CDR2: LNHDA and SQIVND (reference sequence). The CDR3 runs 14 residues. The junction had 1 base not matched to a gene; V was cut back by 5 bases and J by 0 bases. CDR3: CASSWDSSGNTIYF. The CDR3 DNA reads as TGTGCCAGTAGTTGGGACAGCTCTGGAAACACCATATATTTT.

This rearrangement joins TRBV9 to TRBJ2-1, with 8 bases aligning to TRBD2. V lost 1 base to trimming and J lost 4 bases; unmatched junction nucleotides: 4. CDR3 length: 15 amino acids. Germline V gene data show CDR1 as SGDLS and CDR2 as YYNGEE. The CDR3 DNA sequence: TGTGCCAGCAGCGTACTGACGGGGGGGTACAATGAGCAGTTCTTC. Translating it yields CASSVLTGGYNEQFF.

V gene TRBV7-3 combines with J gene TRBJ1-1; D is uncertain. CDR1 SGHTA and CDR2 FQGTGA come from the germline V gene. V was pared by 2 bases and J by 3 bases, with 13 bases between. This CDR3 spans 15 amino acids. Written as DNA, the CDR3 is TGTGCCAGCAGCTTACAGACGGGGTTACACACTGAAGCTTTCTTT. The encoded protein is CASSLQTGLHTEAFF.

This chain links TRBV6-1 with TRBJ2-5, with D unclear. This CDR3 is built from 16 residues. The germline gives CDR1 MNHNS, CDR2 SASEGT. The V gene lost 1 base and the J gene lost 1 base, with 13 bases spanning the gap. CDR3 amino acids: CASSEGEDRFQETQYF. The CDR3 nucleotides are TGTGCCAGCAGTGAAGGAGAGGACCGATTCCAAGAGACCCAGTACTTC.

A word on this clone: This sequence may be a read error, since a much larger clone differs from it by one base. The same CDR3 also results from other DNA sequences found in this sample. J is TRBJ2-7 and V is TRBV27; a weak D match, TRBD2 (7 bases). The CDR3 extends over 14 amino acids. Germline V gene sequence: CDR1 MNHEY, CDR2 SMNVEV (reference sequence). V was shortened by 2 bases and J by 3 bases, with 11 bases between the two germline ends. The CDR3 DNA follows: TGTGCCAGCAGTTTAGGGGGGGCCCACTACGAGCAGTACTTC. Amino acid sequence: CASSLGGAHYEQYF.

With regard to this clone: The sample holds other DNA sequences that translate to the same CDR3. The chain joins TRBV11-2 to TRBJ2-3; D remains ambiguous. Germline assignment: CDR1 SGHAT and CDR2 FQNNGV. The CDR3 has 13 residues. With 0 bases removed from V and 3 bases from J, the gap between germline ends came to 4 bases. The chain's CDR3 is CASSLDLTDTQYF. The CDR3 DNA reads TGTGCCAGCAGCTTAGATCTTACAGATACGCAGTATTTT.